The source of this TCR beta chain is a study of regulatory T cells in long-lasting Graves disease. The overall study: Graves' patients with a new diagnosis had received antithyroid drugs under 3 months. Study-level points and caveats: The researchers studied only peripheral blood, not thyroid tissue. Persistent Graves' patients showed less TCR diversity than newly diagnosed ones.

V lost 3 bases and J 2 bases, leaving 13 bases between the germline ends. This CDR3 region has 15 residues. Germline V lookup: CDR1 SEHNR, CDR2 FQNEAQ (reference sequence). This clonotype was seen more than once but under ten times. Antigen specificity is unknown. In building TCR beta libraries, iRepertoire HTBI primers were used together with Arm-PCR of CDR3 regions. From the multiplex PCR reads, TCRdb called clonotypes with MiXCR, one entry per CDR3 protein. The sample lists 350,000 to 400,000 distinct CDR3 sequences, roughly a sixth occurring once. Time point in this sample: newly diagnosed GD, antithyroid drugs for less than 3 months. Generation of the TCR library employed RNA extracted from PBMCs.

The chain recombines TRBV7-9 with TRBJ1-2, with D tentatively TRBD1 (5 bases). Specimen: peripheral blood mononuclear cells (PBMCs), collected at new diagnosis, from a patient treated with antithyroid drugs. The sequence was obtained from a female donor with Graves disease. CDR3 DNA sequence: TGTGCCAGCAGCTTGGGGACCTGGGGCAACTATGGCTACACCTTC. Residues: CASSLGTWGNYGYTF.